The present entry profiles one TCR beta chain with its context. This CDR3 spans 13 amino acids. Germline V gives CDR1 SGHTA, CDR2 FQGNSA. V was pared by 5 bases and J by 3 bases, with 10 bases between. Measured with immunoSEQ multiplex PCR; TCRdb has only the in-frame clones, and not every one. Altogether about 99,000 clones are present, roughly 89% being singletons, with the ten largest covering roughly 2%. The data stem from a study of blood T cell repertoires in COVID-19. The sequence came from a man in his 70s with active or convalescent COVID-19. The sequenced sample consisted of peripheral blood. The chain links TRBV7-2 to TRBJ2-5; D may be TRBD2 (5 bases). The CDR3 loop is CASSALGKETQYF. CDR3 in DNA: TGTGCCAGCAGCGCACTAGGAAAAGAGACCCAGTACTTC.